This T cell receptor beta chain was observed in a study of T cell responses to AZD1222 COVID-19 vaccine. A note on this clone: Its antigen remains unidentified.

Trimming removed 4 bases at V and 0 bases at J, with 10 bases between. The length of the CDR3 is 15 residues. CDR1 and CDR2 (germline): LGHDT, YNNKEL (reference sequence). Here immunoSEQ multiplex PCR was the method, and the copy in TCRdb shows in-frame clones only, minus some. Counted here are roughly 170,000 clones, 90% to 95% occurring once; the ten biggest clones make up about 1.5%. Study-level results: Vaccine-associated CD4 TCRs spanned spike, dominant at 160-218 and 743-854. Seropositive status at baseline applied to only five to seven AZD1222 recipients. Repertoire sampling was restricted to post-peak T cell response timepoints.

This TCR was recovered from an adult who received the AZD1222 COVID-19 vaccine. The genes are TRBV3-1 (or the pseudogene TRBV3-2) and TRBJ1-3; D is unresolved. The input for sequencing was peripheral blood, taken 28 days after the second AZD1222 dose. The CDR3 DNA is TGTGCCAGCAGCCCCCGGGCCATCTCTGGAAACACCATATATTTT. This gives the protein CASSPRAISGNTIYF.